Following are 19 T cell receptor beta chains from one sample sequenced in a study of regulatory T cells in long-lasting Graves disease. Time point meaning: newly diagnosed GD, antithyroid drugs for less than 3 months. Following extraction of RNA from PBMCs, that RNA was used to make the TCR library. CDR3 regions were amplified by Arm-PCR using iRepertoire HTBI primers to build TCR beta libraries. TCRdb processed the multiplex PCR reads anew with MiXCR; each CDR3 protein has one entry. This sample has 440,000 or so distinct CDR3 sequences, with 15% found just once. This sample was also put to use in a study of T cells in Graves' hyperthyroidism and ophthalmopathy.

Sequencing was performed on peripheral blood mononuclear cells (PBMCs), taken at new diagnosis, from a patient treated with antithyroid drugs. The receptors shown here come from a woman aged 30 to 39 with Graves disease.

This clonotype was counted ten times or more. This chain links TRBV29-1 with TRBJ2-3; the D is unclear. CDR1 is SQVTM, CDR2 ANQGSEA, per germline. V was clipped by 4 bases and J by 6 bases, with 14 bases between them. The CDR3 totals 13 residues. In nucleotides, the CDR3 is TGCAGCGTTGTATGGCTTTTGGGCGATACGCAGTATTTT. Translating gives CSVVWLLGDTQYF.

A remark on this clonotype: At one end the junction does not follow the germline gene, possibly because of a read error. This chain uses TRBV18 with TRBJ2-2; weak D call: TRBD2 (6 bases). The germline CDR1 and CDR2 sequences are KGHSH and LQKENI. The CDR3 contains 17 residues. CDR3 in DNA: TGTGCCAGCTCACTGGCAGGGAACGGGGCGAACACCGGGGGGCTGTTTTTT. This sequence encodes CASSLAGNGANTGGLFF.

This clonotype was seen a handful of times. CDR3 sequence reads: CASSVRGGDSTEAFF. DNA of the CDR3: TGTGCCAGCAGCGTGAGGGGGGGGGACAGCACTGAAGCTTTCTTT. This chain joins TRBV9 and TRBJ1-1; 7 nucleotides line up with TRBD1. This CDR3 comprises 15 residues. Germline V gene lookup returns CDR1 SGDLS and CDR2 YYNGEE. V lost 2 bases to trimming and J lost 4 bases; unmatched junction nucleotides: 8.

This clonotype was seen at least ten times. V usage is TRBV27 and J usage is TRBJ2-4; 8 nucleotides agree with TRBD1. CDR1 is MNHEY, CDR2 SMNVEV, per germline (reference sequence). V lost 4 bases and J lost 1; bases outside the gene matches: 6. This CDR3 comprises 16 residues. The CDR3 protein is CASSSTGEMAKNIQYF. CDR3 nucleotide sequence: TGTGCCAGCAGTTCGACAGGGGAGATGGCCAAAAACATTCAGTACTTC.

This clonotype was counted only a few times. The chain uses TRBV10-3 and TRBJ2-7, with D perhaps TRBD2 (7 bases). The V gene's germline CDR1 is ENHRY and CDR2 SYGVKD. The CDR3 length is 14 residues. Trimming left V 7 bases short and J 4 bases short, with 17 bases between. CDR3 DNA: TGTGCCATCACCCCGGGGGGCAGGGTTTACGAGCAGTACTTC. Translating it yields CAITPGGRVYEQYF.

This clonotype occurred many times. The chain joins TRBV20-1 to TRBJ2-7, with 7 positions matching TRBD1. Germline V gene lookup returns CDR1 DFQATT and CDR2 SNEGSKA (reference sequence). This CDR3 is built from 15 residues. V gave up 0 bases and J gave up 2 bases; unmatched junction bases: 7. The CDR3 is CSARDYRDSTYEQYF. CDR3 DNA sequence: TGCAGTGCTAGAGATTACCGGGACAGTACCTACGAGCAGTACTTC.

This clonotype has at least ten counts. The rearrangement joins TRBV6-1 to TRBJ2-1; perhaps TRBD2 as D (6 bases). Trimming pared 10 bases from V and 6 bases from J, leaving 19 bases between. Germline V gene sequence: CDR1 MNHNS, CDR2 SASEGT. This CDR3 has 14 amino acids. The CDR3: CAKKSGSWSNEQFF. CDR3 DNA: TGTGCCAAGAAAAGCGGGTCCTGGTCCAATGAGCAGTTCTTC.

This clonotype was seen more than once but under ten times. This rearrangement joins TRBV9 to TRBJ2-7; 7 bases map to TRBD1. V was clipped by 0 bases and J by 1 base; unmatched bases: 7. The CDR3 length is 16 residues. The germline V gene encodes CDR1 SGDLS and CDR2 YYNGEE. The DNA for the CDR3 is TGTGCCAGCAGCGTAGGATCGGGGACAGAGTCCTACGAGCAGTACTTC. It codes for CASSVGSGTESYEQYF. The variable domain in full, completed from reference TRBV9 and TRBJ2-7, reads DSGVTQTPKHLITATGQRVTLRCSPRSGDLSVYWYQQSLDQGLQFLIQYYNGEERAKGNILERFSAQQFPDLHSELNLSSLELGDSALYFCASSVGSGTESYEQYFGPGTRLTVT.

This clonotype was counted at least ten times. Here the CDR3 reads CASSPGPTYNEQFF. The DNA of the CDR3 is TGTGCCAGCAGCCCCGGGCCTACCTACAATGAGCAGTTCTTC. V gene TRBV7-2 combines with J gene TRBJ2-1; D uncertain. The CDR3 sequence is 14 residues long. Trimming removed 5 bases from V and 2 bases from J, with 10 bases in between. Germline V gene lookup returns CDR1 SGHTA and CDR2 FQGNSA.

This clonotype has a count of ten or more. The chain joins TRBV12-5 to TRBJ2-7; 8 bases line up with TRBD2. The CDR3 runs to 14 residues. Trimming cost V 4 bases and J 6 bases; bases outside gene matches: 8. The V gene's germline CDR1 is LGHNT and CDR2 FRNRAP. The CDR3 loop reads CASGSGLERSEQYF. CDR3 coding DNA: TGTGCTAGTGGTTCGGGACTAGAAAGGTCCGAGCAGTACTTC.

There are a few counts of this clonotype. The chain couples TRBV12-3 or TRBV12-4 to TRBJ2-5; perhaps TRBD1 as D (6 bases). This CDR3 region has 14 residues. Trimming removed 6 bases from V and 3 bases from J, with 14 bases in between. CDR3 in amino acids: CASSPGDRKETQYF. The CDR3 region has the DNA TGTGCCAGCAGCCCAGGGGACCGAAAAGAGACCCAGTACTTC.

This clonotype was counted ten times or more. The rearrangement uses TRBV5-6 and TRBJ1-5, with a tentative D call TRBD1 (6 bases). CDR1 and CDR2 (germline): SGHDT, YYEEEE. Trimming took 3 bases from V and 0 from J, leaving 10 bases between them. There are 15 residues in the CDR3. CDR3 loop: CASSSGTHSNQPQHF. The CDR3 coding sequence is TGTGCCAGCAGCTCGGGGACACATAGCAATCAGCCCCAGCATTTT.

V usage is TRBV9 and J usage is TRBJ1-5; D might be TRBD1 (5 bases). CDR3 length equals 13 residues. Germline V gene data show CDR1 as SGDLS and CDR2 as YYNGEE. Trimming pared 0 bases from V and 6 bases from J, leaving 7 bases between. CDR3 DNA sequence: TGTGCCAGCAGCGTAGGGGGCGGTCAGCCCCAGCATTTT. Its protein is CASSVGGGQPQHF.

The table lists this clonotype with a few counts. This chain links TRBV15 with TRBJ1-6; D gene unclear. Between the trimmed V and J ends, which lost 0 bases and 7 bases, there was a span of 7 bases. Looked up from germline, CDR1 is LNHNV and CDR2 is YYDKDF (reference sequence). This CDR3 contains 14 residues. CDR3 sequence (DNA): TGTGCCACCAGCAGAGATCTGGAGAATTCACCCCTCCACTTT. It specifies CATSRDLENSPLHF.

The V and J genes are TRBV24-1 and TRBJ1-1; D gene uncertain. This CDR3 contains 13 residues. V shed 3 bases and J shed 8 bases, with 12 bases lying between them. The germline V gene has CDR1 KGHDR and CDR2 SFDVKD. CDR3 DNA sequence: TGTGCCACCAGTGATAGACCGGGGAAAGAAGCTTTCTTT. It yields the protein CATSDRPGKEAFF.

CDR3 nucleotide sequence: TGTGCCAGCAGTCTAGGGCCACAGGGCTCAAAGACCCAGTACTTC. This translates into CASSLGPQGSKTQYF. The chain is built from TRBV6-2 or TRBV6-3 and TRBJ2-5, with D possibly TRBD1 on 6 matching bases. The CDR3 loop spans 15 amino acids. CDR1 and CDR2 from the germline V gene are MNHEY and SVGEGT. Trimming took 5 bases from V and 6 from J, leaving 19 bases between them.

This sequence joins TRBV2 and TRBJ2-1; no clear D gene. This CDR3 has 13 residues. Germline V gene data show CDR1 as SNHLY and CDR2 as FYNNEI. Trimming pared 0 bases from V and 12 bases from J, leaving 12 bases between. The CDR3 coding sequence is TGTGCCAGCAGTGAAGCTACAGCATTGGGGCAGTTCTTC. It is translated as CASSEATALGQFF.

CDR3 in amino acids: CSAKRYNEQFF. Here the CDR3 DNA reads TGCAGTGCCAAGCGTTACAATGAGCAGTTCTTC. The chain has TRBV20-1 and TRBJ2-1; no definite D call. Germline V gene data show CDR1 as DFQATT and CDR2 as SNEGSKA (reference sequence). The CDR3 loop spans 11 amino acids. Trimming left V 6 bases short and J 4 bases short, with 7 bases between.

This clonotype came up a few times. This chain connects TRBV9 to TRBJ2-5; D is possibly TRBD1 (6 bases). CDR3 size: 15 residues. V was pared by 0 bases and J by 1 base, with 10 bases between. The germline CDR1 and CDR2 sequences are SGDLS and YYNGEE. CDR3 sequence: CASSVATGIQETQYF. CDR3 nucleotides: TGTGCCAGCAGCGTAGCTACAGGGATCCAAGAGACCCAGTACTTC. Full variable domain (outside the CDR3, taken from reference TRBV9 and TRBJ2-5): DSGVTQTPKHLITATGQRVTLRCSPRSGDLSVYWYQQSLDQGLQFLIQYYNGEERAKGNILERFSAQQFPDLHSELNLSSLELGDSALYFCASSVATGIQETQYFGPGTRLLVL.